This TCR beta chain derives from a study of radiotherapy plus CTLA-4 blockade in lung cancer. Study at large: Among all patients, around 19% showed objective responses, while roughly 28% had disease control. Study conclusions and caveats: The best predictor of response was reported to be early blood T cell clone dynamics, with interferon-beta. Expansion of tumor-derived TCR clones was observed in blood after radiotherapy plus ipilimumab.

Ipilimumab CTLA-4 blockade and focal radiation were given to patients with chemo-refractory metastatic non-small-cell lung cancer. The germline V and J ends were trimmed by 1 base and 2 bases, with 6 bases remaining between them. The length of the CDR3 is 14 residues. The V gene's germline CDR1 is MGHDK and CDR2 SYGVNS. Here immunoSEQ multiplex PCR was the method, and the copy in TCRdb shows in-frame clones only, minus some. In the table there are some 71,000 clones, 76% of which are singletons. Worth noting for this clone: Its target is unknown.

This clonotype originated in a human donor with non-small cell lung cancer whose response to radiotherapy plus ipilimumab could not be evaluated. Some clones in this sample may be carry-over from other donors' samples. The chain links TRBV25-1 to TRBJ1-5; no definite D call. The sample consisted of peripheral blood, taken from a patient treated with radiotherapy plus ipilimumab. CDR3 protein: CASSELQGNQPQHF. Written as DNA, the CDR3 is TGTGCCAGCAGTGAATTGCAGGGCAATCAGCCCCAGCATTTT.